Below are 5 T cell receptor beta chains sequenced from a single sample in a study of monozygotic twins with cystic fibrosis. The table came from immunoSEQ multiplex PCR; TCRdb's copy has only in-frame clones and leaves some out. The table shows 18,000 or so clones, with about 90% occurring only once. What was sequenced was blood. All receptors derive from a girl aged 2 to 10 with cystic fibrosis.

CDR3 in DNA: TGTGCCAGCAGCGTAGAAGGGCTTGAACGGGGACTCCTCCTGGGGCTACGCGGCTACACCTTC. Its protein product is CASSVEGLERGLLLGLRGYTF. The chain links TRBV9 to TRBJ1-2; TRBD1 is a possible D gene (5 bases). Trimming left V 0 bases short and J 8 bases short, with 35 bases between. Germline assignment: CDR1 SGDLS and CDR2 YYNGEE. This CDR3 region has 21 residues.

The DNA of the CDR3 is TGTGCCAGCTCACCAAGGCCGGACAGGGGAGGGGTCAGTAACACTGAAGCTTTCTTT. This encodes CASSPRPDRGGVSNTEAFF. The gene calls are TRBV18 and TRBJ1-1; TRBD1 matches at 9 bases. V was pared by 2 bases and J by 2 bases, with 15 bases of the junction left unmatched. CDR1 and CDR2 (germline): KGHSH, LQKENI. The CDR3 is 19 amino acids.

The chain couples TRBV19 to TRBJ1-5, with D hard to call. V was trimmed by 2 bases and J by 0 bases, leaving 11 bases between them. Per the germline V gene, CDR1 is LNHDA and CDR2 is SQIVND (reference sequence). CDR3 length equals 16 residues. CDR3 bases: TGTGCCAGTAGTATATGGGGTGGAGGTAGCAATCAGCCCCAGCATTTT. Its protein is CASSIWGGGSNQPQHF.

The V and J genes are TRBV7-2 and TRBJ1-1; D perhaps matches TRBD1 (6 bases). Germline V CDR1 and CDR2: SGHTA, FQGNSA. This CDR3 is built from 13 residues. V was pared by 2 bases and J by 5 bases, with 9 bases between. CDR3 protein: CASSLTGWTEAFF. CDR3 nucleotide sequence: TGTGCCAGCAGCTTAACAGGGTGGACTGAAGCTTTCTTT.

This sequence joins TRBV19 and TRBJ2-5, with D possibly matching TRBD2 (6 bases). There are 15 residues in the CDR3. Trimming pared 3 bases from V and 4 bases from J, leaving 15 bases between. Germline lookup yields CDR1 LNHDA and CDR2 SQIVND (reference sequence). For the CDR3, the DNA is TGTGCCAGTAGTATCGGTCCGGGAGCCGGAGAGACCCAGTACTTC. It translates to CASSIGPGAGETQYF.